The rows below give T cell receptor beta chains drawn from one sample of a study of blood T cells in healthy people across ages. TCRdb used MiXCR to reprocess the 5' RACE reads, holding one entry per CDR3 protein. The sample records about 640,000 distinct CDR3 sequences, 58% being singletons. Material for sequencing was blood. The source is a man in his sixties in good health. The CDR3 runs from the conserved cysteine through the conserved F or W. Each record gives: D gene, V gene, clone size, J gene, CDR3 DNA, CDR3 protein. A D gene is named only where the DNA matches it firmly. Clone size is given for some rows only: seen once, a few or many times, or a class if the clone is expanded.

D: .
V: TRBV29-1
size: .
J: TRBJ2-1
DNA: TGCAGCGTTGAAGAAAGAAAGGGCGATGAGCAGTTCTTC
CDR3: CSVEERKGDEQFF

D: .
V: TRBV25-1
size: .
J: TRBJ2-1
DNA: TGTGCCAGCCGGAGAGCTGGGGCGAATGAGCAGTTCTTC
CDR3: CASRRAGANEQFF

D: .
V: TRBV25-1
size: many
J: TRBJ1-2
DNA: TGTGCCAGCAGTGTAGGATATGGCTACACCTTC
CDR3: CASSVGYGYTF

D: .
V: TRBV20-1
size: .
J: TRBJ1-1
DNA: TGCAGTGCTAGTCGTAAGGGAACTGAAGCTTTCTTT
CDR3: CSASRKGTEAFF

D: TRBD2
V: TRBV2
size: .
J: TRBJ2-1
DNA: TGTGCCAGCAGTGAAGAGAGCGGGACTGTCTCCTACAATGAGCAGTTCTTC
CDR3: CASSEESGTVSYNEQFF

D: .
V: TRBV7-2
size: .
J: TRBJ1-2
DNA: TGTGCCAGCAGCCCTGGGGTGGGGGACTATGGCTACACCTTC
CDR3: CASSPGVGDYGYTF

D: .
V: TRBV7-2
size: .
J: TRBJ2-1
DNA: TGTGCCAGCAGCTTAGTTTTCATTAGCCTTAGCTACAATGAGCAGTTCTTC
CDR3: CASSLVFISLSYNEQFF

D: .
V: TRBV27
size: once
J: TRBJ2-7
DNA: TGTGCCAGCAGGGGGCTAGCGACCCTCGAGCAGTACTTC
CDR3: CASRGLATLEQYF

D: .
V: TRBV20-1
size: .
J: TRBJ2-3
DNA: TGCAGTGCTAGAGTCTCGGGCACAGATACGCAGTATTTT
CDR3: CSARVSGTDTQYF

D: .
V: TRBV25-1
size: once
J: TRBJ1-6
DNA: TGTGCCAGCAGTGAATATCAGGCAGGGAAATCACCCCTCCACTTT
CDR3: CASSEYQAGKSPLHF

D: TRBD2
V: TRBV12-3/TRBV12-4
size: .
J: TRBJ2-1
DNA: TGTGCCACCGGAACTAGCGTGGGCTCCTACAATGAGCAGTTCTTC
CDR3: CATGTSVGSYNEQFF

D: TRBD1
V: TRBV20-1
size: few
J: TRBJ2-7
DNA: TGCAGTGCGAAACGGGACAGCTCCTACGAGCAGTACTTC
CDR3: CSAKRDSSYEQYF

D: TRBD1
V: TRBV5-1
size: .
J: TRBJ2-5
DNA: TGCGCCAGCAGCTTGACCGGGACAGCTGGAGAGACCCAGTACTTC
CDR3: CASSLTGTAGETQYF

D: .
V: TRBV6-6
size: .
J: TRBJ1-5
DNA: TGTGCCAGCAGTTACTCGACCAGTAGCAATCAGCCCCAGCATTTT
CDR3: CASSYSTSSNQPQHF

D: .
V: TRBV11-3
size: .
J: TRBJ1-1
DNA: TGTGCCAGCAGCTTGTGGAGTTCCACTGAAGCTTTCTTT
CDR3: CASSLWSSTEAFF

D: .
V: TRBV5-1
size: few
J: TRBJ2-5
DNA: TGCGCCAGCAGCTTCCACCAGGGCGGGTACCAAGAGACCCAGTACTTC
CDR3: CASSFHQGGYQETQYF

D: .
V: TRBV4-1
size: .
J: TRBJ2-3
DNA: TGCGCCAGCAGCCTTCACCGAGCCCCAAGCACAGATACGCAGTATTTT
CDR3: CASSLHRAPSTDTQYF

D: .
V: TRBV5-1
size: .
J: TRBJ2-1
DNA: TGCGCCAGCAGCCGAACCGACATTTACAATGAGCAGTTCTTC
CDR3: CASSRTDIYNEQFF

D: .
V: TRBV4-2
size: .
J: TRBJ2-2
DNA: TGTGCCAGCAGCCAACGACTAGGGTTGAACACCGGGGAGCTGTTTTTT
CDR3: CASSQRLGLNTGELFF

D: TRBD1
V: TRBV13
size: .
J: TRBJ2-5
DNA: TGTGCCAGCAGCGTACAGGGGCGCCAAGAGACCCAGTACTTC
CDR3: CASSVQGRQETQYF

D: TRBD2
V: TRBV28
size: .
J: TRBJ2-2
DNA: TGTGCCAGCAGTTTTGTACCTAGCGGGGGATACTACAGCACCGGGGAGCTGTTTTTT
CDR3: CASSFVPSGGYYSTGELFF

D: .
V: TRBV6-2/TRBV6-3
size: .
J: TRBJ2-6
DNA: TGTGCCAGCAGTGATGATGGGGCCAACGTCCTGACTTTC
CDR3: CASSDDGANVLTF

D: TRBD1
V: TRBV6-1
size: .
J: TRBJ2-7
DNA: TGTGCCAGCAGATGGGGACAGGGAACTTACGAGCAGTACTTC
CDR3: CASRWGQGTYEQYF

D: TRBD2
V: TRBV15
size: .
J: TRBJ2-2
DNA: TGTGCCACCGCGAGACTAGCGGGGGGAACCGGGGAGCTGTTTTTT
CDR3: CATARLAGGTGELFF

D: TRBD1
V: TRBV10-3
size: once
J: TRBJ2-3
DNA: TGTGCCATCGGGACAGGGGATAATACGCAGTATTTT
CDR3: CAIGTGDNTQYF

D: .
V: TRBV5-1
size: .
J: TRBJ2-3
DNA: TGCGCCAGCAGCTTGGAGGCAGCTAGCACAGATACGCAGTATTTT
CDR3: CASSLEAASTDTQYF

D: TRBD1
V: TRBV20-1
size: .
J: TRBJ1-1
DNA: TGCAGTGCTAGAGTCACCCGGGACAGGGGGCCGGGCAACACTGAAGCTTTCTTT
CDR3: CSARVTRDRGPGNTEAFF

D: TRBD1
V: TRBV24-1
size: .
J: TRBJ2-3
DNA: TGTGCCACCAGTGGTAGGGACAGGGAAGGAGCAGATACGCAGTATTTT
CDR3: CATSGRDREGADTQYF

D: .
V: TRBV2
size: .
J: TRBJ1-6
DNA: TGTGCCAGCAGTGAAGGGCTAAGGAATTCACCCCTCCACTTT
CDR3: CASSEGLRNSPLHF

D: .
V: TRBV6-5
size: once
J: TRBJ2-1
DNA: TGTGCCAGCTTGAGGACTACAGACAATGAGCAGTTCTTC
CDR3: CASLRTTDNEQFF

D: TRBD1
V: TRBV11-2
size: .
J: TRBJ2-7
DNA: TGTGCCAGCAGCCCGGGACAGGGGCTAGCCTACGAGCAGTACTTC
CDR3: CASSPGQGLAYEQYF

D: .
V: TRBV5-5
size: few
J: TRBJ2-5
DNA: TGTGCCAGCAGCAAAACCGGGAGATCGGAGACCCAGTACTTC
CDR3: CASSKTGRSETQYF

D: .
V: TRBV28
size: .
J: TRBJ2-5
DNA: TGTGCCAGCAGTTTACCCACAGGATCTTCAGAGACCCAGTACTTC
CDR3: CASSLPTGSSETQYF

D: TRBD2
V: TRBV20-1
size: few
J: TRBJ2-1
DNA: TGCAGTGCTAGAGATTCAGGACTAGGGCCAGGTAATGAGCAGTTCTTC
CDR3: CSARDSGLGPGNEQFF

D: TRBD2
V: TRBV29-1
size: .
J: TRBJ2-5
DNA: TGCAGCGCCGTAGCGGGGCAGGGGCAAGAGACCCAGTACTTC
CDR3: CSAVAGQGQETQYF

D: TRBD2
V: TRBV29-1
size: few
J: TRBJ2-3
DNA: TGCAGCGTTGAACGGGCGGGGGGTGTAGATACGCAGTATTTT
CDR3: CSVERAGGVDTQYF

D: .
V: TRBV6-1
size: .
J: TRBJ2-5
DNA: TGTGCCAGCAGTGACCGGGCTTTTGTGAGGGAGACCCAGTACTTC
CDR3: CASSDRAFVRETQYF

D: .
V: TRBV25-1
size: few
J: TRBJ2-7
DNA: TGTGCCAGCAGTCCAGGGAGGGGGGCTAGTTACGAGCAGTACTTC
CDR3: CASSPGRGASYEQYF

D: .
V: TRBV10-3
size: .
J: TRBJ2-6
DNA: TGTGCCATCAGTGAGTCGCCCAGGGCTGGGGCCAACGTCCTGACTTTC
CDR3: CAISESPRAGANVLTF

D: .
V: TRBV28
size: .
J: TRBJ2-3
DNA: TGTGCCAGCAGTTCCCGAGAGTTCCCGACGGCAGATACGCAGTATTTT
CDR3: CASSSREFPTADTQYF

D: .
V: TRBV28
size: .
J: TRBJ2-5
DNA: TGTGCCAGCAGCGTCCGCGGTGAGCAGTACTTC
CDR3: CASSVRGEQYF

D: .
V: TRBV14
size: few
J: TRBJ2-7
DNA: TGTGCCAGCAGTTTGTGGTCAGGCTACGAGCAGTACTTC
CDR3: CASSLWSGYEQYF

D: TRBD1
V: TRBV6-5
size: many
J: TRBJ1-6
DNA: TGTGCCAGCAGCCAGGACCCGGACAGGGCTAATTCACCCCTCCACTTT
CDR3: CASSQDPDRANSPLHF

D: .
V: TRBV19
size: .
J: TRBJ2-3
DNA: TGTGCCAGTAGCCCCCCGGGGGCCCGACGCACAGATACGCAGTATTTT
CDR3: CASSPPGARRTDTQYF

D: TRBD2
V: TRBV12-3/TRBV12-4
size: .
J: TRBJ2-3
DNA: TGTGCCAGCAGTGTAAGCGGGGTGGGAGATACGCAGTATTTT
CDR3: CASSVSGVGDTQYF

D: TRBD1
V: TRBV6-5
size: .
J: TRBJ2-7
DNA: TGTGCCAGCAGTTACTCGACAGGGCTCTCCTACGAGCAGTACTTC
CDR3: CASSYSTGLSYEQYF

D: .
V: TRBV7-6
size: few
J: TRBJ1-1
DNA: TGTGCCAGCAGCTCCCCAGTGAACACTGAAGCTTTCTTT
CDR3: CASSSPVNTEAFF

D: .
V: TRBV6-2/TRBV6-3
size: .
J: TRBJ1-2
DNA: TGTGCCAGCAGTTACTCGTATCACCGGTATGGCTACACCTTC
CDR3: CASSYSYHRYGYTF

D: TRBD1
V: TRBV20-1
size: .
J: TRBJ1-5
DNA: TGCAGTGCAAAGGCCGAAACAGGGGGGGGCAATCAGCCCCAGCATTTT
CDR3: CSAKAETGGGNQPQHF

D: TRBD2
V: TRBV20-1
size: once
J: TRBJ2-3
DNA: TGCAGTGCTGCCAGAGCGGGGGCGAACACAGATACGCAGTATTTT
CDR3: CSAARAGANTDTQYF

D: TRBD1
V: TRBV5-1
size: few
J: TRBJ2-5
DNA: TGCGCCAGCAGCTTGGGGGACAGGGGTTTTAGTCAAGAGACCCAGTACTTC
CDR3: CASSLGDRGFSQETQYF

D: .
V: TRBV4-1
size: .
J: TRBJ2-7
DNA: TGCGCCAGCAGCCAGTCCCTAACGGGAGCCTACGAGCAGTACTTC
CDR3: CASSQSLTGAYEQYF

D: TRBD2
V: TRBV7-2
size: .
J: TRBJ2-3
DNA: TGTGCCAGCAGCTTTTGGGAGGGGACGTTCACAGATACGCAGTATTTT
CDR3: CASSFWEGTFTDTQYF

D: TRBD1
V: TRBV20-1
size: few
J: TRBJ2-3
DNA: TGCAGTGCTAGAGGGACAGGGGTTGATACGCAGTATTTT
CDR3: CSARGTGVDTQYF